This T cell receptor beta chain was documented in a study of shared clonotypes between healthy human individuals. The authors split each subset's genomic DNA evenly across several immunoSEQ plates. Sequencing used immunoSEQ multiplex PCR; TCRdb keeps in-frame clones, though not all of them. Counted here are approximately 740,000 clones, 85% to 95% occurring once; the ten biggest clones make up approximately 25%. CDR3 length: 12 residues. Trimming pared 2 bases from V and 10 bases from J, leaving 11 bases between. Germline CDR1 MDHEN, CDR2 SYDVKM. Positive CCR7 selection of CD45RO-negative cells yielded the naive CD8 cells, and terminally differentiated effector memory CD45RA+ cells were excluded.

The chain links TRBV28 to TRBJ1-1; no clear D. This TCR came from a man between 25 and 39 years old in good health. Material: naive CD8+ T cells sorted from blood. CDR3 coding DNA: TGTGCCAGCAGTTTACGTGGTCCGGTAGCTTTCTTT. Translating gives CASSLRGPVAFF.